The present entry profiles one TCR beta chain with its context. Its antigen remains undetermined. No much larger clone exists at a distance of one base, and base qualities are not known. TCRbeta CDR3 regions were amplified from genomic DNA by means of the immunoSEQ Assay, a bias-controlled multiplex PCR. Per the authors' processing: Nucleated cell counts per sample were estimated from amplification of reference gene primers within the assay. Sequence reads were collapsed and filtered to measure the absolute abundance of every unique TCRbeta CDR3 rearrangement. Productive Simpson clonality was computed per sample as the square root of Simpson's diversity index over productive rearrangements. The table was pulled from immuneACCESS by TCRdb, which kept in-frame rearrangements only. Such tables lose some clones; where checked, under half of the loss comes from unresolved V genes, and the rest has no known cause. V and J calls and clone size are as listed in that table; D and trimming were resolved from the DNA. The sample includes some 60,000 clones, with roughly 80% observed a single time. Together, the top ten hold roughly 10% of the sample.

The data derive from a study of blood T cell repertoires in COVID-19 (dated by TCRdb to 2020 to 2022). In terms of the full investigation: Samples covering the acute and convalescent phases of COVID-19 were provided by collaborators in the United States, Italy and Spain. The material from the prospective study consisted of cDNA or gDNA derived from T cells, B-cell-depleted T cells, or PBMCs. Subjects who had been exposed to COVID-19, were actively infected with it, or had recovered from it provided the deeply sampled blood TCRbeta repertoires that made up the dataset. The repertoires were released in a freely available public database intended as a resource for research on the immune response to SARS-CoV-2. The samples were drawn from the first 160 participants of the ongoing ImmuneRACE study and from under 1,500 subjects provided by 6 global collaborators. Nearly every sample came with metadata listing a de-identified subject ID, COVID-19 status, age in years and sex. Where available, HLA class I and class II types were obtained from metadata supplied by the sample provider rather than from assay-based typing. On the study overall, not on this receptor specifically: How much clinical and demographic metadata was included differed by source and by participant, and the metadata was provided uncurated.

In Seattle, one collaborating source enrolled patients while the infection was active and tracked those patients longitudinally over the course of disease. Whole blood was collected in K2EDTA tubes by collaborating institutions according to the institutions' own protocols. For TCRbeta analysis, collaborators shipped samples as frozen whole blood, isolated PBMCs, or DNA extracted from either of those sample types. Relative to germline, V is missing 4 bases and J is missing 5 bases, with 3 bases of the junction outside any gene match. CDR1 and CDR2 are read off the germline V gene as KGHSH and LQKENI. The CDR3 spans 13 residues, from the cysteine through the phenylalanine. CDR3 DNA only is kept here, 39 bases in frame from base 1.

The sequencing input was peripheral blood. The chain is assembled from TRBV18 and TRBJ1-1, and 8 bases in between align with TRBD1. The clonotype was recovered from a man between 50 and 59 years old with COVID-19, enrolled during active disease. The sequence in DNA is TGTGCCAGCTCACAACAGGGGGGAACTGAAGCTTTCTTT. Translated, it reads CASSQQGGTEAFF.